This paragraph reports one TCR beta chain. The length of the CDR3 is 12 residues. J gave up 4 bases and V 5 bases, and 5 bases lay outside the gene matches. Germline V gene lookup returns CDR1 DFQATT and CDR2 SNEGSKA (reference sequence). Four subsets defined by CD45RA and CD27 were sorted after CD3, CD4, CD8 and live/dead staining. The entry originates in a study of naive and memory T cell subsets. Both TRBC1 and TRBC2 were covered by a beta constant-region primer of two equimolar oligonucleotides. TCRdb recomputed calls from the UMI-ligation and nested PCR reads with MiXCR, one row per CDR3 protein. The sample lists about 150,000 distinct CDR3 sequences, approximately 15% occurring once.

The chain uses TRBV20-1 and TRBJ2-7, with 7 bases aligning to TRBD2. This TCR was sampled from a human donor in good health. Sequenced: naive CD4+ T cells from blood. The CDR3 spells CSARSAGYEQYF. DNA for the CDR3: TGCAGTGCTCGGTCAGCGGGGTACGAGCAGTACTTC.